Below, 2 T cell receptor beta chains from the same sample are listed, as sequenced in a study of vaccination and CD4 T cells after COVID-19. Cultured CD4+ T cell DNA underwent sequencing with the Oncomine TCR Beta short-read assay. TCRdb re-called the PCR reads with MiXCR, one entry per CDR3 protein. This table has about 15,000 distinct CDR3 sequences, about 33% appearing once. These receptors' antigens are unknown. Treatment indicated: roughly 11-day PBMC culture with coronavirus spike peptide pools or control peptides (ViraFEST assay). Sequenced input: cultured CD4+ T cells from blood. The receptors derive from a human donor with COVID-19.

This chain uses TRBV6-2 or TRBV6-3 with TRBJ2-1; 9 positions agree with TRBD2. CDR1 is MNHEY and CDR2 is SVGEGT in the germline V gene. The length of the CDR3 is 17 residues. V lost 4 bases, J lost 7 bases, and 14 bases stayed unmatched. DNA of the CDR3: TGTGCCAGCAGTTTCGGTGGGGCTAGCGGGATCAAAAATGAGCAGTTCTTC. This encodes CASSFGGASGIKNEQFF.

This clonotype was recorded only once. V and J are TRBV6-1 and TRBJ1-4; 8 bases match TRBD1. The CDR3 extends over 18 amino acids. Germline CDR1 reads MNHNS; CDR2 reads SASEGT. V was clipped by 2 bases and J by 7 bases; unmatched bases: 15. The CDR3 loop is CASSEPDRGLTFAEKLFF. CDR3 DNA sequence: TGTGCCAGCAGTGAACCCGACAGGGGTTTAACTTTTGCTGAAAAACTGTTTTTT.